Each of the 10 T cell receptor beta chains below was sequenced from the same sample in a study of human T cells and chemical hapten exposure. From the RACE reads, TCRdb called clonotypes with MiXCR, one entry per CDR3 protein. The sample records over 50,000 distinct CDR3 sequences, 8.5% to 10% being singletons. Sample time point: pre-sensitization, week 0. Stated treatment: therapeutic diphenylcyclopropenone sensitization with weekly scalp DPC. The template was total RNA from unfractionated whole blood. The specimen was whole blood, collected in connection with sensitization to the hapten diphenylcyclopropenone (DPC). The receptor source for this set is a woman aged 25 to 39 with alopecia areata. Some clones in this sample may be carry-over from other donors' samples.

This sequence joins TRBV7-8 and TRBJ2-1; a weak D match, TRBD1 (5 bases). With 5 bases removed from V and 10 bases from J, the gap between germline ends came to 21 bases. The CDR3 runs 15 residues. Germline loops: CDR1 SGHVS, CDR2 FQNEAQ. The CDR3 bases are TGTGCCAGCAGCACCGACAGAATTACAATGAAAGAGCAGTTCTTC. Protein: CASSTDRITMKEQFF.

A few counts support this clonotype. The gene calls are TRBV14 and TRBJ2-3, with D possibly being TRBD2 (5 bases). Per the germline V gene, CDR1 is SGHDN and CDR2 is FVKESK. The CDR3 runs to 16 residues. V was clipped by 0 bases and J by 1 base, with 11 bases between them. CDR3 protein: CASSQDLGLGTDTQYF. The CDR3, as DNA: TGTGCCAGCAGCCAAGATCTAGGACTTGGCACAGATACGCAGTATTTT.

This clonotype was seen repeatedly, ten times or more. The rearrangement links TRBV29-1 to TRBJ2-3, with D maybe TRBD1 (5 bases). Trimming took off 2 bases at V and 1 base at J, with 7 bases between the two ends. The CDR3 consists of 13 residues. The germline V gene has CDR1 SQVTM and CDR2 ANQGSEA. This chain's CDR3 is CSVEPTGTDTQYF. For the CDR3, the DNA is TGCAGCGTTGAACCGACAGGCACAGATACGCAGTATTTT.

The chain joins TRBV6-6 to TRBJ2-5; 7 bases map to TRBD2. Germline V gene data show CDR1 as MNHNY and CDR2 as SVGAGI (reference sequence). The CDR3 extends over 15 amino acids. V was pared by 6 bases and J by 4 bases, with 11 bases of the junction left unmatched. CDR3 amino acids: CASRNSGTGGETQYF. CDR3 in DNA: TGTGCCAGCAGGAACAGCGGGACCGGAGGAGAGACCCAGTACTTC.

This clonotype was observed a handful of times. This rearrangement joins TRBV29-1 to TRBJ2-3; no clear D. CDR1 is SQVTM and CDR2 is ANQGSEA in the germline V gene. V was pared by 3 bases and J by 0 bases, with 7 bases between. CDR3 size: 13 residues. CDR3 residues: CSVEGDSTDTQYF. CDR3 nucleotides: TGCAGCGTTGAGGGTGACAGCACAGATACGCAGTATTTT.

The V call is TRBV19, the J call TRBJ2-1; TRBD2 aligns across 8 bases. J lost 5 bases, V lost 3 bases, and 6 bases had no gene match. Germline V gene lookup returns CDR1 LNHDA and CDR2 SQIVND (reference sequence). The CDR3 sequence is 15 residues long. The CDR3 DNA sequence: TGTGCCAGTAGTATGAGGGTAGCGGGGAACAATGAGCAGTTCTTC. Translated: CASSMRVAGNNEQFF. Using reference TRBV19 and TRBJ2-1 for the parts outside the CDR3, the full variable domain is DGGITQSPKYLFRKEGQNVTLSCEQNLNHDAMYWYRQDPGQGLRLIYYSQIVNDFQKGDIAEGYSVSREKKESFPLTVTSAQKNPTAFYLCASSMRVAGNNEQFFGPGTRLTVL.

This rearrangement joins TRBV12-3 or TRBV12-4 to TRBJ2-3, with D maybe TRBD2 (5 bases). Trimming left V 7 bases short and J 1 base short, with 15 bases between. CDR3 length: 15 residues. CDR3: CASTFGPSRTDTQYF. CDR3 DNA sequence: TGTGCCAGCACCTTCGGGCCTAGCCGCACAGATACGCAGTATTTT.

V gene TRBV19 combines with J gene TRBJ2-1, with 9 bases fitting TRBD1. V was pared by 5 bases and J by 2 bases, with 4 bases of the junction left unmatched. CDR1 is LNHDA, CDR2 SQIVND, per germline (reference sequence). CDR3 length: 15 residues. The CDR3: CASSWDRDAYNEQFF. Written as DNA, the CDR3 is TGTGCCAGTAGTTGGGACAGGGATGCCTACAATGAGCAGTTCTTC.

The sample holds many counts of this clonotype. This chain's CDR3 is CASSSSGPDGYTF. Written as DNA, the CDR3 is TGCGCCAGCAGCTCGTCAGGGCCTGATGGCTACACCTTC. The rearrangement links TRBV5-1 to TRBJ1-2; D may be TRBD1 (5 bases). The CDR3 is 13 amino acids. Per germline, CDR1 SGHRS and CDR2 YFSETQ. The V gene lost 3 bases and the J gene lost 6 bases, with 12 bases spanning the gap.

The rearrangement joins TRBV28 to TRBJ2-6, with unresolved D. The CDR3 covers 16 residues. V shed 5 bases and J shed 0 bases, with 11 bases lying between them. Germline V CDR1 and CDR2: MDHEN, SYDVKM. The DNA of the CDR3 is TGTGCCAGCAGTCGGCGGACCTTCTCTGGGGCCAACGTCCTGACTTTC. Translation gives CASSRRTFSGANVLTF.